This passage covers 5 T cell receptor gamma chains from one sample sequenced in a study of Vδ1+ human thymocytes (dated 2018 in TCRdb). Study-wide conclusions, independent of this receptor: In contrast to oligoclonal peripheral blood repertoires, thymic TRG and TRD repertoires appeared to be highly polyclonal with Gaussian CDR3 length distributions.

No cognate antigen is known for these TCRs. The sample was run on an Illumina MiSeq. RNA was extracted with the RNeasy mini kit and reverse transcribed using Superscript III. CDR3 amplicons were generated by multiplex PCR with pooled V-gene forward primers and a constant-region reverse primer carrying Illumina adaptor overhangs. TCRdb reprocessed the public reads with the caller CATT; rows with the same DNA were merged afterwards. The sample table records thousands of gamma-chain clones; 35% to 45% of these occur just once. The biggest ten clones account for approximately 1.9% of the sample. Material: Vdelta1+ gamma-delta thymocytes from the thymus. The cell subset or site label here, explained by the study, means: FACS-sorted CD3+ TCRalphabeta- TCRVdelta1+ TCRVdelta2- thymocytes. Every receptor here comes from a boy in the first two years of life who had congenital heart surgery.

The V gene is TRGV4, the J gene TRGJ1 or TRGJ2. TCRdb supplies no J gene; here it was assigned by aligning the nucleotide sequence to germline. Per germline, CDR1 EGSTGY and CDR2 YDSYTSSV. The CDR3 runs to 13 residues. V lost 4 bases, J lost 1 base, and 4 bases stayed unmatched. This chain's CDR3 is CATWDPNYYKKLF. CDR3 bases: TGTGCCACCTGGGACCCAAATTATTATAAGAAACTCTTT.

The chain joins TRGV8 to TRGJ1 or TRGJ2. Germline matching of the DNA provided the J gene here, since TCRdb leaves it blank. Per germline, CDR1 VENAVY and CDR2 YDSYNSRV. The CDR3 runs 15 residues. Trimming at V came to 5 bases and at J to 7 bases, leaving 17 bases not matched to a gene. DNA for the CDR3: TGTGCCACCTGGGCTCCGCAGGCCCTGGAATATAAGAAACTCTTT. Its translation is CATWAPQALEYKKLF.

Worth noting for this clone: A junction boundary mismatches the germline segment, possibly from a read error. The rearrangement uses TRGV4 and TRGJ1 or TRGJ2. The J gene was not available in TCRdb and was assigned here by matching the DNA to germline segments. The CDR3 has 12 amino acids. CDR1 and CDR2 (germline): EGSTGY, YDSYTSSV. The CDR3: CATGDRRYKKLF. CDR3 bases: TGTGCCACCGGGGATAGGCGCTATAAGAAACTCTTT.

J is TRGJ1 or TRGJ2 and V is TRGV4. The J gene is not listed in TCRdb, so it was assigned here from a DNA match to germline. The CDR3 is made up of 12 amino acids. Losses at the gene ends were 3 bases for V and 6 bases for J; bases not matched to a gene: 5. The V gene's germline CDR1 is EGSTGY and CDR2 YDSYTSSV. CDR3 amino acids: CATWDRGYKKLF. DNA for the CDR3: TGTGCCACCTGGGATCGCGGTTATAAGAAACTCTTT.

This clone appeared a few times. At one end the junction does not follow the germline gene, possibly because of a read error. The chain carries TRGV8 and TRGJ1 or TRGJ2. Germline CDR1 reads VENAVY; CDR2 reads YDSYNSRV. The CDR3 is 12 residues long. The CDR3 sequence: CATRDRDDKKLF. For the CDR3, the DNA is TGTGCCACCCGGGATCGGGACGATAAGAAACTCTTT.